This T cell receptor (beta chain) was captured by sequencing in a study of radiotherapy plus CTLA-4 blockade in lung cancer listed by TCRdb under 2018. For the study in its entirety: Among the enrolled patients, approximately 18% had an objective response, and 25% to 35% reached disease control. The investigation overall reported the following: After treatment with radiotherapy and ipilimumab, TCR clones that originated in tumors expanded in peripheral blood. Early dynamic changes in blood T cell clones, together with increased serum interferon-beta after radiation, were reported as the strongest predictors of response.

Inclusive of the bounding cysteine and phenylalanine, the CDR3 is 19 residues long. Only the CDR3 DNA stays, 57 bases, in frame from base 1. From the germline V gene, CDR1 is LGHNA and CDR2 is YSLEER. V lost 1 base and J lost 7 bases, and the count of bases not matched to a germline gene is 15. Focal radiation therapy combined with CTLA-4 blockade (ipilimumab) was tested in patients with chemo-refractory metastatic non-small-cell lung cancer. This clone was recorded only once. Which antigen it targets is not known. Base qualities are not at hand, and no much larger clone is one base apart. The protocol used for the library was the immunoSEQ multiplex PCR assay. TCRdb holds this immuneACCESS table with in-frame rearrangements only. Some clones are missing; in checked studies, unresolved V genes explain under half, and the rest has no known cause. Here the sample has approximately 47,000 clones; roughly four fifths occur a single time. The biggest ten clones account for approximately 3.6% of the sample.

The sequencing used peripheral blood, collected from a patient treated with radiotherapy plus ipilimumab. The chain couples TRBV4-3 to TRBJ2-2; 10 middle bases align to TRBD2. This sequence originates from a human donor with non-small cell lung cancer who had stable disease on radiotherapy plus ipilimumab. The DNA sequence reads TGCGCCAGCAGCCAAGGAAATAGCGGGAGGACAATAAGCGGCGGGGAGCTGTTTTTT. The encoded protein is CASSQGNSGRTISGGELFF.